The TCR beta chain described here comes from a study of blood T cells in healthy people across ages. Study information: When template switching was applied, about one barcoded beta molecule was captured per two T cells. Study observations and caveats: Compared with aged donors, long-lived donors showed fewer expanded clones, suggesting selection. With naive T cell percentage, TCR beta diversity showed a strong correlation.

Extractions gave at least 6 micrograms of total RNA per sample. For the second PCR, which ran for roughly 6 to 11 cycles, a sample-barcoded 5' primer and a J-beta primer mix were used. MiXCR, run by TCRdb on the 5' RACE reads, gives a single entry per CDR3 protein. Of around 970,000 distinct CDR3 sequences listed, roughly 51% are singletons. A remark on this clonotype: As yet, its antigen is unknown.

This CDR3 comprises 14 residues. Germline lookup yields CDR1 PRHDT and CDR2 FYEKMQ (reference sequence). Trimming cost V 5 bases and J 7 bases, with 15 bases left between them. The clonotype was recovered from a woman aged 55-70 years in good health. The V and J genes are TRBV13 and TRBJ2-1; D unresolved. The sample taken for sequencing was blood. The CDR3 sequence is CASSTLGAWNEQFF. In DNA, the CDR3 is TGTGCCAGCAGCACGCTAGGCGCCTGGAATGAGCAGTTCTTC.